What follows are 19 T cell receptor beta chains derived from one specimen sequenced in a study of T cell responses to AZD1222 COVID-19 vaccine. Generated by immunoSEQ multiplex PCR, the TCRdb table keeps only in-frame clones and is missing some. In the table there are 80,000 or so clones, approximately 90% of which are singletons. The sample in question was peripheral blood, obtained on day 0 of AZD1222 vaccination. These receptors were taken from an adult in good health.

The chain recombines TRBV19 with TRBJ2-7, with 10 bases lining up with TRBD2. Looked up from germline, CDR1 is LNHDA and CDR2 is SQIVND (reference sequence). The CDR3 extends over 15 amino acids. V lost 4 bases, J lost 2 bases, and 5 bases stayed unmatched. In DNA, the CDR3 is TGTGCCAGTAGTAAAAGCGGGGGGGAGGCCTACGAGCAGTACTTC. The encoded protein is CASSKSGGEAYEQYF.

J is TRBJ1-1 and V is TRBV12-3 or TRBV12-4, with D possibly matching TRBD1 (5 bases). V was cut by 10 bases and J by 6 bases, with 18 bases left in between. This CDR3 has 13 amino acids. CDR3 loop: CATKRGEVSEAFF. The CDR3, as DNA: TGTGCCACCAAAAGGGGAGAAGTTTCTGAAGCTTTCTTT.

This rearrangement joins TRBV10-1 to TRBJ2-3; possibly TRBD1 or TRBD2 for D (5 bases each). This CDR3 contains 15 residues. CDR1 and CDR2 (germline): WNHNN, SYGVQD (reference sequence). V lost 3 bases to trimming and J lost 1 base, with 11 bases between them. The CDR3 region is CASSEAGARTDTQYF. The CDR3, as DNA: TGCGCCAGCAGTGAAGCCGGGGCTCGCACAGATACGCAGTATTTT.

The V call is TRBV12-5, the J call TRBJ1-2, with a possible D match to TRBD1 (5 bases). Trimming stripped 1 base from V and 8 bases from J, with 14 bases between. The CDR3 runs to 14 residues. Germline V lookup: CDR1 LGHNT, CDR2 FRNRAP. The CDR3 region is CASGLESGRGGYTF. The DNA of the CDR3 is TGTGCTAGTGGTTTGGAGTCAGGGAGAGGCGGCTACACCTTC.

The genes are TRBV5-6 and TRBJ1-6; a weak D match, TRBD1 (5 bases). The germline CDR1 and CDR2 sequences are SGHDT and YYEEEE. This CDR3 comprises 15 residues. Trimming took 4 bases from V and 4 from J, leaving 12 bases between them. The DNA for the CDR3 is TGTGCCAGCAGCCGTAGGGGATCTTATAATTCACCCCTCCACTTT. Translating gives CASSRRGSYNSPLHF.

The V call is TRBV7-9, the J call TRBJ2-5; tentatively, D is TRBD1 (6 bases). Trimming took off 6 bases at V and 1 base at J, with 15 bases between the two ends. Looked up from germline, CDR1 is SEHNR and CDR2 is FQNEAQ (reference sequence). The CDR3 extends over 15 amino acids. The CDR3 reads CASRRTGLGQETQYF. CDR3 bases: TGTGCCAGCAGGCGAACAGGGCTTGGCCAAGAGACCCAGTACTTC. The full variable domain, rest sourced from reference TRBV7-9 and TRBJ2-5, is DTGVSQNPRHKITKRGQNVTFRCDPISEHNRLYWYRQTLGQGPEFLTYFQNEAQLEKSRLLSDRFSAERPKGSFSTLEIQRTEQGDSAMYLCASRRTGLGQETQYFGPGTRLLVL.

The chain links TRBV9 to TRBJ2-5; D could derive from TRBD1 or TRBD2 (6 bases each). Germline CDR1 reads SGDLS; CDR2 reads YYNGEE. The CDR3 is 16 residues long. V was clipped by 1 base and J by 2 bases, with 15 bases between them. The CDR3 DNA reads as TGTGCCAGCAGCGTATCACAGGGTGCGGGGCAAGAGACCCAGTACTTC. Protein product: CASSVSQGAGQETQYF.

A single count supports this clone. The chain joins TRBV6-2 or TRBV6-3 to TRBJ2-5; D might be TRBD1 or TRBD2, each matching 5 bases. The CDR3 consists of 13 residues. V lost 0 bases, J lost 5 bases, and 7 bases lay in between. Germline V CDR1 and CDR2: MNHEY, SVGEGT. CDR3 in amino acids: CASSYSGVETQYF. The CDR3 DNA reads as TGTGCCAGCAGTTACTCGGGGGTGGAGACCCAGTACTTC.

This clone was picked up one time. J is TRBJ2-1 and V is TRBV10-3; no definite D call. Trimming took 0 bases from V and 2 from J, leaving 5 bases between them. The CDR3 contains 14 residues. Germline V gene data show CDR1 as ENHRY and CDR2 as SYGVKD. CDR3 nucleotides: TGTGCCATCAGTGAGTCGAACCCCTACAATGAGCAGTTCTTC. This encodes CAISESNPYNEQFF.

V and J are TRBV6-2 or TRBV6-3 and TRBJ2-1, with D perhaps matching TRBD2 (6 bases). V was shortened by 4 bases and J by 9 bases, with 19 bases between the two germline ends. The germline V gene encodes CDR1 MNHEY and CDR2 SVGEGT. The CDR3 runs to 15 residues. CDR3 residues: CASSLDRREWGEQFF. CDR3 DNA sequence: TGTGCCAGCAGTTTGGATAGGAGGGAGTGGGGTGAGCAGTTCTTC.

CDR3: CASRNGPHSNQPQHF. CDR3 nucleotides: TGTGCCAGCAGAAATGGACCCCATAGCAATCAGCCCCAGCATTTT. The chain recombines TRBV27 with TRBJ1-5; D is undetermined. CDR1 is MNHEY, CDR2 SMNVEV, per germline (reference sequence). The CDR3 spans 15 residues. The germline V and J ends were trimmed by 6 bases and 0 bases, with 12 bases remaining between them.

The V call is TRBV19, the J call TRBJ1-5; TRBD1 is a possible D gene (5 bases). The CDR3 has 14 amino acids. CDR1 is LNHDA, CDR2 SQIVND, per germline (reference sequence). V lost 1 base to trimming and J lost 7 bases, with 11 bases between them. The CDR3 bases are TGTGCCAGTAGTATAGTCAGGGAGGGACAGCCCCAGCATTTT. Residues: CASSIVREGQPQHF.

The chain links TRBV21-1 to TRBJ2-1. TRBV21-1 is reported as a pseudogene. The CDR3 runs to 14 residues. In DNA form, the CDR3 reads TGTGCCAGCAGCAAAGAGGTAGTTAGAAATGAGCAGTTCTTC. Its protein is CASSKEVVRNEQFF.

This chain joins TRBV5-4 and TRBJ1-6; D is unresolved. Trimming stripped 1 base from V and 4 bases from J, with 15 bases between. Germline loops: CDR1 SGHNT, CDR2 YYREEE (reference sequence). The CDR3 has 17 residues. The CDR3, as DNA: TGTGCCAGCAGCTTGACCTTCCGGGGATTTTATAATTCACCCCTCCACTTT. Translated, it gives CASSLTFRGFYNSPLHF.

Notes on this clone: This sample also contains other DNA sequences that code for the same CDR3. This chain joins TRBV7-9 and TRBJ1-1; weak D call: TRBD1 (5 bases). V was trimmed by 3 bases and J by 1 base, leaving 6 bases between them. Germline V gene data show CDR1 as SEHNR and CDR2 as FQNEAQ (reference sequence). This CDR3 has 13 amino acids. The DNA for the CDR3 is TGTGCCAGCAGCTTGAGGGGGAACACTGAAGCTTTCTTT. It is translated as CASSLRGNTEAFF.

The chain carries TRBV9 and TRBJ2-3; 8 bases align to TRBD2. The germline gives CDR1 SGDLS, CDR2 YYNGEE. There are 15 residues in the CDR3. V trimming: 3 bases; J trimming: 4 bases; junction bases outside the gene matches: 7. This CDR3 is CASSAGTSFPDTQYF. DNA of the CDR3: TGTGCCAGCAGCGCCGGGACTAGTTTCCCAGATACGCAGTATTTT.

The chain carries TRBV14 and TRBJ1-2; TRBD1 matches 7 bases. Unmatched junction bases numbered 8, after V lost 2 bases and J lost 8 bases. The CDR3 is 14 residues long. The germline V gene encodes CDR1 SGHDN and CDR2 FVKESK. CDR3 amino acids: CASSQFGQGGGYTF. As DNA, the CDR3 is TGTGCCAGCAGCCAATTCGGGCAGGGGGGAGGCTACACCTTC.

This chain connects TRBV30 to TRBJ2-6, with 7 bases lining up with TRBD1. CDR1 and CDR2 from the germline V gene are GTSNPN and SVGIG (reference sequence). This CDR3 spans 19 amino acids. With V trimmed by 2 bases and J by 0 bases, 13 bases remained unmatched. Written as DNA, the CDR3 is TGTGCCTGGAGTCCCCCTACCGGGACAGCTCGCTCTGGGGCCAACGTCCTGACTTTC. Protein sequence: CAWSPPTGTARSGANVLTF.

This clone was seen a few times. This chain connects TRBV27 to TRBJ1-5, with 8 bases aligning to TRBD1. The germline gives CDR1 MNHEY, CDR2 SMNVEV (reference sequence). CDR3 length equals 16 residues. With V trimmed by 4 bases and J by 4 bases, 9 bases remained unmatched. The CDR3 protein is CASSSQTGVGNQPQHF. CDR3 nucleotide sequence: TGTGCCAGCAGTTCCCAGACAGGGGTAGGTAATCAGCCCCAGCATTTT.